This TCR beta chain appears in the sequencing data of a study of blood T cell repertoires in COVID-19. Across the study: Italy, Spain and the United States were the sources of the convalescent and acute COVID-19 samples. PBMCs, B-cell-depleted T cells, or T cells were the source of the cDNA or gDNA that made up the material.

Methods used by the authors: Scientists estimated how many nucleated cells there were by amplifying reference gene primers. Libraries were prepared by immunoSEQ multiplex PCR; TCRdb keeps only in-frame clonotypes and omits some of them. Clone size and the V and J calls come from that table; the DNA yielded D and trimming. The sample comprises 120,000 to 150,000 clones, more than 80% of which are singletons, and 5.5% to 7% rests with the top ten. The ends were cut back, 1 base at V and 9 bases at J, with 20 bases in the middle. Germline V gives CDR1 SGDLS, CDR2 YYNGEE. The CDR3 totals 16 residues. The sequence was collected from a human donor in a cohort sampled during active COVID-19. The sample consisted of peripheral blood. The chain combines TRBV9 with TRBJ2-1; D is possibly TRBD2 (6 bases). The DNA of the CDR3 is TGTGCCAGCAGCGTAACTGGCTGGGACGGGGGAGGTGAGCAGTTCTTC. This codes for CASSVTGWDGGGEQFF.